Below are 21 T cell receptor beta chains sequenced from a single sample in a study of blood T cell repertoires in COVID-19. Sequenced by immunoSEQ multiplex PCR; TCRdb stores in-frame clones only, minus some. The data hold 95,000 to 150,000 clones, with over 75% observed a single time. Sample: peripheral blood. Every receptor here comes from a man aged 50 or older with acute or convalescent COVID-19.

The chain has TRBV18 and TRBJ1-2; no firm D call. V lost 3 bases and J 7 bases, leaving 18 bases between the germline ends. This CDR3 spans 15 amino acids. The germline V gene has CDR1 KGHSH and CDR2 LQKENI. DNA of the CDR3: TGTGCCAGCTCACCCGACGACCTGGTTGCGGGTGGCTACACCTTC. Translating it yields CASSPDDLVAGGYTF.

This chain links TRBV6-4 with TRBJ2-4; D is unclear. The CDR3 covers 17 residues. V lost 0 bases, J lost 0 bases, and 12 bases lay in between. In germline, CDR1 is MRHNA, CDR2 SNTAGT. The CDR3 sequence: CASSDSPTVLAKNIQYF. CDR3 coding DNA: TGTGCCAGCAGTGACTCCCCCACAGTACTAGCCAAAAACATTCAGTACTTC.

The gene calls are TRBV5-1 and TRBJ1-5; D not resolved. In germline, CDR1 is SGHRS, CDR2 YFSETQ. This CDR3 comprises 16 residues. The V end lost 1 base, the J end lost 0 bases, and 11 bases lay between the germline ends. The CDR3 region has the DNA TGCGCCAGCAGCTTGCTTGGCGGATATAGCAATCAGCCCCAGCATTTT. Translated, it gives CASSLLGGYSNQPQHF.

V usage is TRBV6-5 and J usage is TRBJ2-2; 8 nucleotides align to TRBD2. With 0 bases clipped from V and 4 bases from J, the junction kept 4 bases outside the gene matches. This CDR3 comprises 16 residues. Germline values: CDR1 MNHEY, CDR2 SVGAGI. This chain's CDR3 is CASSYSSGIVTGELFF. CDR3 nucleotides: TGTGCCAGCAGTTACTCTAGCGGGATTGTCACCGGGGAGCTGTTTTTT.

This clone has only one observation. The chain links TRBV6-5 to TRBJ1-4; D possibly corresponds to TRBD1 (5 bases). V lost 6 bases and J lost 4, with 12 bases in between. Germline CDR1 is MNHEY and CDR2 is SVGAGI. This CDR3 is 14 amino acids long. CDR3 nucleotides: TGTGCCAGCAGGAAGACAGAGTATAATGAAAAACTGTTTTTT. Amino acid sequence: CASRKTEYNEKLFF.

The CDR3 loop reads CASSLLGQGTMGEQYF. The DNA of the CDR3 is TGTGCCAGCAGTTTATTAGGACAGGGTACGATGGGCGAGCAGTACTTC. The V call is TRBV27, the J call TRBJ2-7, with 8 bases that match TRBD1. The CDR3 is 16 amino acids. CDR1 and CDR2 (germline): MNHEY, SMNVEV (reference sequence). V gave up 1 base and J gave up 6 bases; unmatched junction bases: 11.

This chain links TRBV27 with TRBJ2-3, with D maybe TRBD2 (6 bases). V lost 4 bases and J 1 base, leaving 15 bases between the germline ends. Germline V gene lookup returns CDR1 MNHEY and CDR2 SMNVEV (reference sequence). The length of the CDR3 is 16 residues. DNA of the CDR3: TGTGCCAGCAGTTGGGGAGGTTTTGCCGGCACAGATACGCAGTATTTT. This translates into CASSWGGFAGTDTQYF.

The chain links TRBV15 to TRBJ1-6, with TRBD1 as a possible D gene (5 bases). From germline, CDR1 is LNHNV and CDR2 YYDKDF (reference sequence). Deletions cut 8 bases from V and 9 bases from J, with 17 bases between. CDR3 length equals 14 residues. The CDR3 region is CATRSGLGGSPLHF. DNA for the CDR3: TGTGCCACCCGATCAGGGTTGGGTGGTTCACCCCTCCACTTT.

For the CDR3, the DNA is TGTGCCAGTAGTGCCTCCGGGAGTCAGGAGACCCAGTACTTC. Translated: CASSASGSQETQYF. The rearrangement uses TRBV19 and TRBJ2-5; tentatively, D is TRBD2 (6 bases). V was cut by 5 bases and J by 5 bases, with 15 bases left in between. The CDR3 loop spans 14 amino acids. Germline CDR1 is LNHDA and CDR2 is SQIVND (reference sequence).

The chain has TRBV9 and TRBJ1-1, with 10 bases aligning to TRBD1. The germline V gene has CDR1 SGDLS and CDR2 YYNGEE. Trimming at V came to 0 bases and at J to 5 bases, leaving 4 bases not matched to a gene. This CDR3 is built from 15 residues. The CDR3: CASSVGQGAKTEAFF. The DNA of the CDR3 is TGTGCCAGCAGCGTAGGACAGGGGGCGAAGACTGAAGCTTTCTTT. Full variable domain (rest looked up from reference TRBV9 and TRBJ1-1): DSGVTQTPKHLITATGQRVTLRCSPRSGDLSVYWYQQSLDQGLQFLIQYYNGEERAKGNILERFSAQQFPDLHSELNLSSLELGDSALYFCASSVGQGAKTEAFFGQGTRLTVV.

This chain links TRBV3-1 (or the pseudogene TRBV3-2) with TRBJ2-7; D uncertain. V shed 0 bases and J shed 1 base, with 10 bases lying between them. The V gene's germline CDR1 is LGHDT and CDR2 YNNKEL (reference sequence). The CDR3 runs to 15 residues. The CDR3 nucleotides read TGTGCCAGCAGCCAAGATCAAGACTGGTCCTACGAGCAGTACTTC. The encoded protein is CASSQDQDWSYEQYF.

The V and J genes are TRBV15 and TRBJ2-7; D is possibly TRBD2 (5 bases). The germline V gene has CDR1 LNHNV and CDR2 YYDKDF (reference sequence). The CDR3 extends over 17 amino acids. V gave up 4 bases and J gave up 4 bases, with 23 bases separating them. CDR3 DNA sequence: TGTGCCACCAGCAACCAGCGGCTCGGACTGCTGGGTTACGAGCAGTACTTC. It translates to CATSNQRLGLLGYEQYF.

The chain combines TRBV5-4 with TRBJ2-7; 10 bases are shared with TRBD2. The V gene end was trimmed by 1 base and the J gene end by 1 base; junction bases not matched to a gene: 2. The CDR3 sequence is 15 residues long. From germline, CDR1 is SGHNT and CDR2 YYREEE (reference sequence). CDR3 amino acids: CASSLRLAGSYEQYF. DNA for the CDR3: TGTGCCAGCAGCTTGAGACTAGCGGGTTCCTACGAGCAGTACTTC.

The chain's CDR3 is CASSGQANTGELFF. Here the CDR3 DNA reads TGCGCCAGCAGCGGACAGGCGAACACCGGGGAGCTGTTTTTT. This chain connects TRBV5-1 to TRBJ2-2, with 7 bases fitting TRBD1. The CDR3 has 14 residues. The V gene end was trimmed by 4 bases and the J gene end by 0 bases; junction bases not matched to a gene: 0. In germline, CDR1 is SGHRS, CDR2 YFSETQ.

The rearrangement joins TRBV4-1 to TRBJ1-5; 7 nucleotides agree with TRBD1. The CDR3 is 15 amino acids. The junction had 3 bases not matched to a gene; V was cut back by 2 bases and J by 2 bases. Looked up from germline, CDR1 is MGHRA and CDR2 is YSYEKL. The CDR3 DNA is TGCGCCAGCAGCCAACGGGACAGTGGCAATCAGCCCCAGCATTTT. Encoded protein: CASSQRDSGNQPQHF.

The DNA of the CDR3 is TGCGCCAGCAGCTTGGACGGGACTAGGGGAGAGACCCAGTACTTC. Residues: CASSLDGTRGETQYF. The J gene is TRBJ2-5, the V gene TRBV5-1, with 8 bases identical to TRBD2. The CDR3 runs 15 residues. After removal of 0 bases from V and 4 bases from J, the junction contained 5 bases not matched to a gene. Germline V CDR1 and CDR2: SGHRS, YFSETQ. The full variable domain, completed using reference TRBV5-1 and TRBJ2-5, is KAGVTQTPRYLIKTRGQQVTLSCSPISGHRSVSWYQQTPGQGLQFLFEYFSETQRNKGNFPGRFSGRQFSNSRSEMNVSTLELGDSALYLCASSLDGTRGETQYFGPGTRLLVL.

This chain joins TRBV19 and TRBJ2-7; possible D gene TRBD1, 7 bases. V lost 3 bases, J lost 3 bases, and 12 bases lay in between. The germline V gene encodes CDR1 LNHDA and CDR2 SQIVND (reference sequence). The CDR3 spans 14 residues. The CDR3 DNA reads as TGTGCCAGTAGTATTGACAGGGACTTCTACGAGCAGTACTTC. Translated: CASSIDRDFYEQYF.

The chain links TRBV24-1 to TRBJ1-5; 8 nucleotides match TRBD1. CDR3 length: 13 amino acids. Germline V gives CDR1 KGHDR, CDR2 SFDVKD. The V segment lost 8 bases and the J segment 3 bases; nucleotides outside the gene matches: 2. The CDR3 is CATKQGVNQPQHF. The CDR3 DNA reads TGTGCCACCAAACAGGGGGTCAATCAGCCCCAGCATTTT.

The chain combines TRBV18 with TRBJ2-7; a possible D gene is TRBD1 (5 bases). Deletions cut 3 bases from V and 2 bases from J, with 8 bases between. The CDR3 length is 13 residues. Germline CDR1 KGHSH, CDR2 LQKENI. In DNA form, the CDR3 reads TGTGCCAGCTCACCGGGGCGAGCCTACGAGCAGTACTTC. The encoded protein is CASSPGRAYEQYF. The variable domain in full, completed from reference TRBV18 and TRBJ2-7, reads NAGVMQNPRHLVRRRGQEARLRCSPMKGHSHVYWYRQLPEEGLKFMVYLQKENIIDESGMPKERFSAEFPKEGPSILRIQQVVRGDSAAYFCASSPGRAYEQYFGPGTRLTVT.

This clone was picked up one time. CDR3 nucleotide sequence: TGTGCCAGCAGCCCCAGACTAGCGGGAGGGCACAATGAGCAGTTCTTC. It codes for CASSPRLAGGHNEQFF. This rearrangement joins TRBV11-2 to TRBJ2-1, with TRBD2 matching 14 bases. CDR3 size: 16 residues. V dropped 5 bases and J dropped 5; count of bases not matched to a gene: 5. The germline gives CDR1 SGHAT, CDR2 FQNNGV.

Written as DNA, the CDR3 is TGCGCCAGCAGTGAGCGGACAGGTCGGACCGGGGAGCTGTTTTTT. This encodes CASSERTGRTGELFF. The rearrangement joins TRBV10-2 to TRBJ2-2; TRBD1 aligns across 7 bases. The V and J ends lost 2 bases and 5 bases, in that order; junction bases with no gene match: 5. Per the germline V gene, CDR1 is WSHSY and CDR2 is SAAADI. The CDR3 is made up of 15 amino acids.